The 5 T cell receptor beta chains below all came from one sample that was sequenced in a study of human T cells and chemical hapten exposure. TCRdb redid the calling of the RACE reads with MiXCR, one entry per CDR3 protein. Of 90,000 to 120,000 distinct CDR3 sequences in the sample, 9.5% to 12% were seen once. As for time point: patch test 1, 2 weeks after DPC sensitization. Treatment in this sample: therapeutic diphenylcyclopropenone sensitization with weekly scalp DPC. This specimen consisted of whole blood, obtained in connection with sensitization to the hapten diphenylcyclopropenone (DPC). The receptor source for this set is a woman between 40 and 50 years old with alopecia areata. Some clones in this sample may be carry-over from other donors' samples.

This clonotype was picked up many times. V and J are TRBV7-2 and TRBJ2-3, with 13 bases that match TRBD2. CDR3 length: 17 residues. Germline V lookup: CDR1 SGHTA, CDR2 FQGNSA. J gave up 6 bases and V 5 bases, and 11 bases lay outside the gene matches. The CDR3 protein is CASSPLGLAGSTDTQYF. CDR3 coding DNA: TGTGCCAGCAGCCCGTTGGGACTAGCGGGATCCACCGATACGCAGTATTTT.

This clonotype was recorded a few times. CDR3 nucleotides: TGTGCCAGCAGCTTAGTCCCCCATGAGGGAGATACGCAGTATTTT. Translation: CASSLVPHEGDTQYF. The V gene is TRBV7-2, the J gene TRBJ2-3; D is perhaps TRBD2 (5 bases). The CDR3 covers 15 residues. The V and J ends lost 1 base and 5 bases respectively, with 13 bases between them. Germline CDR1 is SGHTA and CDR2 is FQGNSA.

The CDR3: CASKPEGVAYNSPLHF. CDR3 nucleotide sequence: TGTGCCAGCAAACCCGAGGGGGTTGCCTATAATTCACCCCTCCACTTT. V and J are TRBV27 and TRBJ1-6; perhaps TRBD1 as D (6 bases). From germline, CDR1 is MNHEY and CDR2 SMNVEV (reference sequence). This CDR3 contains 16 residues. Deletions cut 7 bases from V and 2 bases from J, with 15 bases between.

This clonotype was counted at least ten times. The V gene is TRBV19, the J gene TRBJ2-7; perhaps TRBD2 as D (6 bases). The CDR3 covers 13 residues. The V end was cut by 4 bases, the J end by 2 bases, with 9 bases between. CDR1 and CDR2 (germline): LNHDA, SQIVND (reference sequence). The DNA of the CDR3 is TGTGCCAGTAGTAGGGGAGGTACCTACGAGCAGTACTTC. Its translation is CASSRGGTYEQYF.

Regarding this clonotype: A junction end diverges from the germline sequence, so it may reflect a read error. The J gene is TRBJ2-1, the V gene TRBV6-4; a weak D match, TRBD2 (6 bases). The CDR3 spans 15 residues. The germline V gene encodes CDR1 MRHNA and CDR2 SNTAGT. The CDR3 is CASSVGSGQGNEQLF. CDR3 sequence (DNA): TGTGCCAGCAGTGTCGGTAGCGGTCAGGGCAATGAGCAGCTCTTC.